The 10 T cell receptor beta chains reported below all come from one sample, sequenced in a study of T cell clonotyping in hematopoietic cell transplantation. Produced via immunoSEQ multiplex PCR; TCRdb's table is partial and in-frame only. The sample shows about 11,000 clones, 85% to 95% of them seen only once. Source material: peripheral blood mononuclear cells. These receptors originate from a woman in her forties or fifties in good health. Some clones in this sample may be carry-over from other donors' samples.

The V call is TRBV11-2, the J call TRBJ2-5, with a weak D call TRBD2 (5 bases). Germline assignment: CDR1 SGHAT and CDR2 FQNNGV. The germline V and J ends were trimmed by 1 base and 2 bases, with 5 bases remaining between them. This CDR3 spans 13 amino acids. CDR3 bases: TGTGCCAGCAGCTTAGGGAGGCAAGAGACCCAGTACTTC. Protein: CASSLGRQETQYF.

The chain is built from TRBV14 and TRBJ2-3, with 7 bases that match TRBD2. V shed 1 base, J shed 4 bases, and the junction held 5 bases outside the gene matches. From germline, CDR1 is SGHDN and CDR2 FVKESK. This CDR3 is built from 15 residues. CDR3 nucleotides: TGTGCCAGCAGCCAAGTAGCGGGCTACTCAGATACGCAGTATTTT. Encoded protein: CASSQVAGYSDTQYF.

The rearrangement joins TRBV9 to TRBJ2-3; the match to TRBD1 covers 8 bases. The CDR3 is 16 amino acids. Germline trimming cut 4 bases from V and 0 bases from J; bases unmatched to any gene: 7. Germline V gene data show CDR1 as SGDLS and CDR2 as YYNGEE. CDR3 nucleotides: TGTGCCAGCAGCTTAACGACAGGGGTCAGCACAGATACGCAGTATTTT. Protein: CASSLTTGVSTDTQYF.

This clone was found once. The gene calls are TRBV5-1 and TRBJ2-5, with D possibly TRBD1 on 6 matching bases. CDR1 SGHRS and CDR2 YFSETQ come from the germline V gene. The length of the CDR3 is 14 residues. V lost 4 bases and J 3 bases, leaving 13 bases between the germline ends. CDR3: CASSPGTLKETQYF. The CDR3 bases are TGCGCCAGCAGCCCGGGGACACTCAAAGAGACCCAGTACTTC.

CDR3 DNA: TGCGCCAGCAGCTTGGGGGAGACTAGCGGGGGTAAAGAGACCCAGTACTTC. This codes for CASSLGETSGGKETQYF. The V gene is TRBV5-1, the J gene TRBJ2-5, with 12 bases that match TRBD2. CDR3 length: 17 residues. The V segment lost 0 bases and the J segment 3 bases; nucleotides outside the gene matches: 6. The germline CDR1 and CDR2 sequences are SGHRS and YFSETQ.

The rearrangement links TRBV7-2 to TRBJ1-2; no firm D call. The CDR3 length is 12 residues. V was cut by 5 bases and J by 3 bases, with 7 bases left in between. Germline V gene data show CDR1 as SGHTA and CDR2 as FQGNSA. The CDR3 nucleotides read TGTGCCAGCAGCGCGGGAGACTATGGCTACACCTTC. It is translated as CASSAGDYGYTF.

Worth noting for this clone: Because it lacks the conserved phenylalanine or tryptophan at the end, this CDR3 is likely a read error. The chain is built from TRBV6-5 and TRBJ1-1; TRBD1 agrees at 8 bases. CDR1 MNHEY and CDR2 SVGAGI come from the germline V gene. The trim removed 5 bases at V and 7 bases at J, leaving 6 bases unmatched. The CDR3 consists of 13 residues. CDR3: CASSTWTGLEAFL. In nucleotides, the CDR3 is TGTGCCAGCAGTACCTGGACAGGGCTTGAAGCTTTCCTT.

The V and J genes are TRBV7-8 and TRBJ2-2, with 7 bases that match TRBD1. The CDR3 covers 16 residues. Germline V gene lookup returns CDR1 SGHVS and CDR2 FQNEAQ. V was pared by 5 bases and J by 0 bases, with 6 bases of the junction left unmatched. This CDR3 is CASSHPGTANTGELFF. In nucleotides, the CDR3 is TGTGCCAGCAGCCACCCCGGGACAGCGAACACCGGGGAGCTGTTTTTT.

The rearrangement links TRBV5-1 to TRBJ2-7, with D perhaps TRBD2 (5 bases). Per germline, CDR1 SGHRS and CDR2 YFSETQ. The CDR3 is made up of 14 amino acids. Trimming removed 7 bases from V and 1 base from J, with 15 bases in between. The CDR3 DNA reads TGCGCCAGCCCGAGGTCTCGGGGATCCTACGAGCAGTACTTC. Amino acids: CASPRSRGSYEQYF.

The V and J genes are TRBV25-1 and TRBJ1-6; maybe TRBD1 (6 bases). The CDR3 is made up of 14 amino acids. Germline V gives CDR1 MGHDK, CDR2 SYGVNS. V shed 5 bases and J shed 7 bases, with 12 bases lying between them. In DNA form, the CDR3 reads TGTGCCAGCAGTCTAGTTGGGACAAATTCACCCCTCCACTTT. This encodes CASSLVGTNSPLHF.